This T cell receptor (beta chain) was identified in a study of blood T cell repertoires in COVID-19. For the study at large: Some COVID-19 samples were acute and others convalescent; all came from the United States, Italy and Spain.

Methods used by the authors: Amplification of reference gene primers provided the estimated nucleated cell counts. Clones were read by immunoSEQ multiplex PCR, and TCRdb kept only the in-frame ones, dropping some. The DNA gave D and trimming, while V, J and clone size come from that table. The table records around 300,000 clones, around 92% of them present only once. The CDR3 is 14 amino acids. V shed 7 bases and J shed 0 bases, with 10 bases lying between them. CDR1 and CDR2 (germline): LNHDA, SQIVND (reference sequence). The cohort comprised adults aged roughly 18 to 90 years residing in 20 to 30 US areas.

The rearrangement links TRBV19 to TRBJ1-3; D unresolved. The source material was PBMCs or T cells enriched from blood (not recorded which). This sequence originates from a woman aged 30 to 39 who had recovered from COVID-19. The CDR3 DNA sequence: TGTGCCAGTATACAGTCCTTCTCTGGAAACACCATATATTTT. This sequence encodes CASIQSFSGNTIYF.